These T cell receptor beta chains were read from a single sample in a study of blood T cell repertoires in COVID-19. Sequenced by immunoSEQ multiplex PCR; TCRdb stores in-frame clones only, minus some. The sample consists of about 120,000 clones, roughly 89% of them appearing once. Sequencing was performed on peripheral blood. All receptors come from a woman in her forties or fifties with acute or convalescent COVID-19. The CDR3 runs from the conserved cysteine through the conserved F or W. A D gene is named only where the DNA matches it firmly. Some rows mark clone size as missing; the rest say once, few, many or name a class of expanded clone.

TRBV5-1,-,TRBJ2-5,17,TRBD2,TGCGCCAGCAGCTTGCATGGACTAGCGGGAGACATAAGAACCCAGTACTTC,CASSLHGLAGDIRTQYF
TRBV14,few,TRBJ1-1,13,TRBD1,TGTGCCAGCAGCCGACAGGGTTACACTGAAGCTTTCTTT,CASSRQGYTEAFF
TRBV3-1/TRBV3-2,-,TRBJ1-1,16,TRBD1,TGTGCCAGCAGCAAAGGGACAGGGGATACTAACACTGAAGCTTTCTTT,CASSKGTGDTNTEAFF
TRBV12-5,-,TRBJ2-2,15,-,TGTGCTAGTGGTCCTCCTCTAGCAGACACCGGGGAGCTGTTTTTT,CASGPPLADTGELFF
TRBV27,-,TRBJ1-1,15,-,TGTGCCAGCAGTCGATCGACGGACATGAACACTGAAGCTTTCTTT,CASSRSTDMNTEAFF
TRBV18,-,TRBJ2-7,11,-,TGTGCCAGCTCGCCAGGGGAGGAGCAGTACTTC,CASSPGEEQYF
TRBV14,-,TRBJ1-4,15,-,TGTGCCAGCAGCCAGGACCCGGGACAAGGGGAAAAACTGTTTTTT,CASSQDPGQGEKLFF
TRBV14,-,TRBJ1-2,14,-,TGTGCCAGCAGCCATGACAGTAAGGGGTATGGCTACACCTTC,CASSHDSKGYGYTF
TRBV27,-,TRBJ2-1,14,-,TGTGCCAGCAGTTTCCGTAGTAGCCACAATGAGCAGTTCTTC,CASSFRSSHNEQFF
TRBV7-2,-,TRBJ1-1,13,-,TGTGCCAGCAGCTTTCAGTTGAACACTGAAGCTTTCTTT,CASSFQLNTEAFF
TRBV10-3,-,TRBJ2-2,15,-,TGTGCCATCAGTGCCGGGGGGCTCTCGGCCGGGGAGCTGTTTTTT,CAISAGGLSAGELFF
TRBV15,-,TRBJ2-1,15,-,TGTGCCACCAGCAGTCAGGGCGACGCGATGGATGAGCAGTTCTTC,CATSSQGDAMDEQFF
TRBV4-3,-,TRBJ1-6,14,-,TGCGCCAGCAGCCAAGAGGCCAGTAATTCACCCCTCCACTTT,CASSQEASNSPLHF
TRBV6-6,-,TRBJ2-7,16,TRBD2,TGTGCCAGCAGTTACACACTAGCGGGAGTCACCTACGAGCAGTACTTC,CASSYTLAGVTYEQYF
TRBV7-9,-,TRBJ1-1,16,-,TGTGCCAGCAGCCCTAGCCCCGGAACGGGAAACACTGAAGCTTTCTTT,CASSPSPGTGNTEAFF
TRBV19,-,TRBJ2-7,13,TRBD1,TGTGCCAGTAGTCAACAGGGGGCGCGTGAGCAGTACTTC,CASSQQGAREQYF
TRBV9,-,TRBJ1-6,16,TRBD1,TGTGCCAGCAGCGTAGATCCGACAGGGGGAAATTCACCCCTCCACTTT,CASSVDPTGGNSPLHF
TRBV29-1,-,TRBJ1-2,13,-,TGCAGCGTTATGTCGGCAGGGCGCTATGGCTACACCTTC,CSVMSAGRYGYTF
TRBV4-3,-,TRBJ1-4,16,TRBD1,TGCGCCAGCAGCCAAGAGTCGGACAGGGGGTTTGAAAAACTGTTTTTT,CASSQESDRGFEKLFF
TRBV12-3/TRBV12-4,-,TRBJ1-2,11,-,TGTGCCAGCAGGCGCGGAGAGAGCTACACCTTC,CASRRGESYTF
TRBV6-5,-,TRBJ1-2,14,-,TGTGCCAGCAGCCCACAGGGTTTTGGCTATGGCTACACCTTC,CASSPQGFGYGYTF
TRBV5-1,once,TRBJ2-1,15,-,TGCGCCAGCAGACGGACGGGAAGCTCCTACAATGAGCAGTTCTTC,CASRRTGSSYNEQFF
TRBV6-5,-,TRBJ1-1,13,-,TGTGCCAGCGGGAGGGTGATAGAGGATTCAGCTTTCTTT,CASGRVIEDSAFF
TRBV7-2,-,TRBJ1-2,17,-,TGTGCCAGCAGCTTAGCTTTTATCGGGGAGGGCACCTATGGCTACACCTTC,CASSLAFIGEGTYGYTF
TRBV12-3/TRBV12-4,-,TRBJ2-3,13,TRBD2,TGTGCCAGCCGACTAGCGGGAGCAGATACGCAGTATTTT,CASRLAGADTQYF
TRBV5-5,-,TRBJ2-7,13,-,TGTGCCAGCAGGTATGACAGTTGGGCCGAGCAGTACTTC,CASRYDSWAEQYF
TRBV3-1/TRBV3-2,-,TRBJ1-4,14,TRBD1,TGTGCCAGCAGCCGCCGGGACAGGGGTGAAAAACTGTTTTTT,CASSRRDRGEKLFF
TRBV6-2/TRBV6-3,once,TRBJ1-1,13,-,TGTGCCAGCAGTTATCTCAGGACCCAGGGAGCTTTCTTT,CASSYLRTQGAFF
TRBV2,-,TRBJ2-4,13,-,TGTGCCAGCAGTGACGGAGAAAGGGGCATTCAGTACTTC,CASSDGERGIQYF
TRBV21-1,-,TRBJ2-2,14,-,TGTGCCAGAACTAGCGGTTCGAACACCGGGGAGCTGTTTTTT,CARTSGSNTGELFF
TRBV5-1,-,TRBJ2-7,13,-,TGCGCCAGCAGCTTGGAGGGGACCTACGAGCAGTACTTC,CASSLEGTYEQYF
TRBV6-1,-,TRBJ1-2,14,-,TGTGCCAGCAGTGAAGTCGGTACTTCCTATGGCTACACCTTC,CASSEVGTSYGYTF
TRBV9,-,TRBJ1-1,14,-,TGTGCCAGCAGCTCCTGGGGGGGGAACACTGAAGCTTTCTTT,CASSSWGGNTEAFF
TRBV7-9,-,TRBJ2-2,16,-,TGTGCCAGCAGCTTAGCCCCGGGGTCGAACACCGGGGAGCTGTTTTTT,CASSLAPGSNTGELFF
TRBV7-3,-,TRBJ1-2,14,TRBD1,TGTGCCAGCAGCCGAGGGACAGGGGGCGATGGCTACACCTTC,CASSRGTGGDGYTF
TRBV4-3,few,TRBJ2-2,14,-,TGCGCCAGCAGCACTTTTCGGAACACCGGGGAGCTGTTTTTT,CASSTFRNTGELFF
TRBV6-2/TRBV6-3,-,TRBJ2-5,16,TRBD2,TGTGCCAGCACCCCTTTACCGGGACTAGAAGGAGAGACCCAGTACTTC,CASTPLPGLEGETQYF
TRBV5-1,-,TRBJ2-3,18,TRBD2,TGCGCCGCTCCCAATGCTCCTATGAGCGGGGGGTGGACAGATACGCAGTATTTT,CAAPNAPMSGGWTDTQYF
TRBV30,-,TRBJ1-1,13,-,TGTGCCTGGTCCGCGGGAGGGGACACTGAAGCTTTCTTT,CAWSAGGDTEAFF
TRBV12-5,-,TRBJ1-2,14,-,TGTGCTAGTGACCCGGGGAGAGCCAACTATGGCTACACCTTC,CASDPGRANYGYTF
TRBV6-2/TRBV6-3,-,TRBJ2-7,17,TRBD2,TGTGCCAGCAGTTACTCTACCCGGACTAGCGGCTCCTACGAGCAGTACTTC,CASSYSTRTSGSYEQYF
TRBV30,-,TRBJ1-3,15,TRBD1,TGTGCCTGGAGTTCCAAGACAGGGACTGGAAACACCATATATTTT,CAWSSKTGTGNTIYF
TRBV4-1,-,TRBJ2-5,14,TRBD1,TGCGCCAGCAGCCCCGGACAGGGACGAGAGACCCAGTACTTC,CASSPGQGRETQYF
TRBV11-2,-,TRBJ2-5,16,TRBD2,TGTGCCAGCAGCCTCGGCTCTAGCGGCAATCAAGAGACCCAGTACTTC,CASSLGSSGNQETQYF
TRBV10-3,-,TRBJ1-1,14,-,TGTGCCATCACATGGGGGGATTCGAACACTGAAGCTTTCTTT,CAITWGDSNTEAFF
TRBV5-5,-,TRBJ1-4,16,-,TGTGCCAGCAGCCTCTCCCGTCAGGCAGGCGTAGAAAAACTGTTTTTT,CASSLSRQAGVEKLFF
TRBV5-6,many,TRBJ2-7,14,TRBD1,TGTGCCAGCAGCCCGGGACAGGTGATGGGCGAGCAGTACTTC,CASSPGQVMGEQYF
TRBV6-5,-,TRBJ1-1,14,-,TGTGCCAGCATGGTGGCAGGGGTTTACACTGAAGCTTTCTTT,CASMVAGVYTEAFF
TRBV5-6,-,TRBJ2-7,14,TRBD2,TGTGCCAGCAGCCTGAGCGGGAGGGCCTACGAGCAGTACTTC,CASSLSGRAYEQYF
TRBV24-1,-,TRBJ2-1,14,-,TGTGCCACCAGTGAGGGCGCCGCCTACAATGAGCAGTTCTTC,CATSEGAAYNEQFF
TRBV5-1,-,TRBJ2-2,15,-,TGCGCCAGCACCTCAAGCTATTCGAACACCGGGGAGCTGTTTTTT,CASTSSYSNTGELFF
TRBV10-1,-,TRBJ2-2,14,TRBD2,TGCGCCAGTACTAGCGGGACGAACACCGGGGAGCTGTTTTTT,CASTSGTNTGELFF
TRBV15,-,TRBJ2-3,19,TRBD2,TGTGCCACCAGCAGGGCCCGGGGGGTAGCGGGGTCTAGCACAGATACGCAGTATTTT,CATSRARGVAGSSTDTQYF
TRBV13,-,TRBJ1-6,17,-,TGTGCCAGCAGCTTAGCCTTCGTAGGGGAGGAGAATTCACCCCTCCACTTT,CASSLAFVGEENSPLHF
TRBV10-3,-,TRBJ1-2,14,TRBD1,TGTGCCACCTCGGACAGGGAAGCTAACTATGGCTACACCTTC,CATSDREANYGYTF